Listed here are 24 T cell receptor beta chains from one sample, sequenced in a study of cytomegalovirus exposure and HLA in healthy donors. A multiplex PCR was run with 60 Vbeta primers and 13 Jbeta primers. Sequencing was performed with immunoSEQ multiplex PCR; in TCRdb, only in-frame clones are kept and a portion is missing. The sample includes about 140,000 clones, around 78% of them seen just once. The sequencing sample was made of PBMCs. The receptors originated from a female donor in good health and CMV-seropositive.

V is TRBV11-1 and J is TRBJ2-2; TRBD1 matches 8 bases. Looked up from germline, CDR1 is SGHAT and CDR2 is FQDESV (reference sequence). Trimming cost V 5 bases and J 5 bases; bases outside gene matches: 7. The CDR3 has 15 residues. CDR3 residues: CASSADRVATGELFF. The DNA of the CDR3 is TGTGCCAGCAGCGCGGACAGGGTCGCGACCGGGGAGCTGTTTTTT.

The rearrangement links TRBV9 to TRBJ2-5; 7 bases match TRBD2. The J call may be mistaken, given a closer DNA end match to TRBJ2-7. CDR1 is SGDLS, CDR2 YYNGEE, per germline. The CDR3 sequence is 14 residues long. CDR3 in amino acids: CASSVASGPYEQYF. Here the CDR3 DNA reads TGTGCCAGCAGCGTAGCTAGCGGACCCTACGAGCAGTACTTC.

J is TRBJ1-2 and V is TRBV6-1; TRBD1 matches at 11 bases. V gave up 7 bases and J gave up 2 bases; unmatched junction bases: 6. Germline CDR1 MNHNS, CDR2 SASEGT. The CDR3 is 15 amino acids. The CDR3 loop reads CASNLGQGVNYGYTF. The CDR3 bases are TGTGCCAGCAACCTGGGACAGGGGGTAAACTATGGCTACACCTTC.

The V call is TRBV5-4, the J call TRBJ2-2; 10 bases match TRBD2. The CDR3 loop spans 16 amino acids. Trimming at V came to 0 bases and at J to 8 bases, leaving 7 bases not matched to a gene. The germline CDR1 and CDR2 sequences are SGHNT and YYREEE (reference sequence). CDR3 nucleotide sequence: TGTGCCAGCAGCTTGGAGCGGGAGGGCCCTTTTGGGGAGCTGTTTTTT. As protein: CASSLEREGPFGELFF.

CDR3 sequence (DNA): TGTGCCAGCAGCATGGGACTAGCGGTAGATACGCAGTATTTT. Translating it yields CASSMGLAVDTQYF. The chain employs TRBV5-8 and TRBJ2-3, with 11 bases matching TRBD2. Per germline, CDR1 SGHTS and CDR2 YDEGEE. V shed 4 bases, J shed 5 bases, and the junction held 3 bases outside the gene matches. The CDR3 is 14 amino acids. Full variable domain (missing parts from reference TRBV5-8 and TRBJ2-3): EAGVTQSPTHLIKTRGQQATLRCSPISGHTSVYWYQQALGLGLQFLLWYDEGEERNRGNFPPRFSGRQFPNYSSELNVNALELEDSALYLCASSMGLAVDTQYFGPGTRLTVL.

The chain joins TRBV30 to TRBJ1-1; D unclear. Germline CDR1 is GTSNPN and CDR2 is SVGIG (reference sequence). Trimming removed 5 bases from V and 5 bases from J, with 12 bases in between. This CDR3 region has 12 residues. Here the CDR3 DNA reads TGTGCCTGGTCATCCTCTCGGACTGAAGCTTTCTTT. As protein: CAWSSSRTEAFF.

This chain links TRBV7-9 with TRBJ2-5; 11 nucleotides match TRBD2. Germline CDR1 reads SEHNR; CDR2 reads FQNEAQ (reference sequence). Trimming cost V 3 bases and J 5 bases; bases outside gene matches: 11. The CDR3 length is 17 residues. CDR3 region: CASSLGASGRLTETQYF. The CDR3 nucleotides read TGTGCCAGCAGCTTGGGTGCTAGCGGGAGGTTAACGGAGACCCAGTACTTC.

The chain has TRBV5-1 and TRBJ2-7; perhaps TRBD1 as D (5 bases). The V end lost 1 base, the J end lost 3 bases, and 5 bases lay between the germline ends. The CDR3 has 12 residues. Germline V lookup: CDR1 SGHRS, CDR2 YFSETQ. CDR3 nucleotides: TGCGCCAGCAGCTTGAGGGGCTACGAGCAGTACTTC. It translates to CASSLRGYEQYF.

V usage is TRBV27 and J usage is TRBJ1-6; D perhaps matches TRBD1 (5 bases). The CDR3 runs to 14 residues. V lost 5 bases, J lost 7 bases, and 12 bases lay in between. Looked up from germline, CDR1 is MNHEY and CDR2 is SMNVEV (reference sequence). Here the CDR3 DNA reads TGTGCCAGCAGTCCGATGGACACCAATTCACCCCTCCACTTT. This translates into CASSPMDTNSPLHF.

The rearrangement uses TRBV7-2 and TRBJ2-7, with 9 bases aligning to TRBD1. Germline CDR1 is SGHTA and CDR2 is FQGNSA. This CDR3 is 15 amino acids long. The V gene end was trimmed by 6 bases and the J gene end by 2 bases; junction bases not matched to a gene: 8. CDR3 DNA sequence: TGTGCCAGCAGGGACCCGGGACAGGGAACCTACGAGCAGTACTTC. Residues: CASRDPGQGTYEQYF.

For this clone: One junction end disagrees with the germline gene, perhaps due to a read error. The chain links TRBV18 to TRBJ1-2; D gene unclear. This CDR3 contains 12 residues. Germline V CDR1 and CDR2: KGHSH, LQKENI. CDR3 nucleotide sequence: TGTGCCAGCTCGCCCTATGCGGGTAGCTACCCCTTC. This encodes CASSPYAGSYPF.

This chain connects TRBV5-1 to TRBJ2-7; 9 bases are a match to TRBD1. Trimming cost V 0 bases and J 5 bases; bases outside gene matches: 9. The CDR3 totals 16 residues. Germline V CDR1 and CDR2: SGHRS, YFSETQ. CDR3 nucleotides: TGCGCCAGCAGCTTGGGGGGGGGACAGGGCCTAGACGAGCAGTACTTC. Encoded protein: CASSLGGGQGLDEQYF. The whole variable domain, remainder taken from reference TRBV5-1 and TRBJ2-7, is KAGVTQTPRYLIKTRGQQVTLSCSPISGHRSVSWYQQTPGQGLQFLFEYFSETQRNKGNFPGRFSGRQFSNSRSEMNVSTLELGDSALYLCASSLGGGQGLDEQYFGPGTRLTVT.

The V gene is TRBV28, the J gene TRBJ2-1; the D gene is possibly TRBD2 (5 bases). Germline values: CDR1 MDHEN, CDR2 SYDVKM. The CDR3 sequence is 14 residues long. Trimming pared 5 bases from V and 4 bases from J, leaving 12 bases between. CDR3 sequence: CASSPSDYYNEQFF. The CDR3 DNA follows: TGTGCCAGCAGTCCCTCCGACTATTACAATGAGCAGTTCTTC.

The rearrangement links TRBV5-4 to TRBJ2-3, with a possible D match to TRBD2 (6 bases). Germline-derived CDR1 and CDR2 are SGHNT and YYREEE (reference sequence). The CDR3 has 16 amino acids. Trimming pared 3 bases from V and 2 bases from J, leaving 16 bases between. CDR3 DNA: TGTGCCAGCAGCTCGAGGGGACTGAATTACACAGATACGCAGTATTTT. As protein: CASSSRGLNYTDTQYF.

This chain uses TRBV27 with TRBJ1-6; 8 nucleotides agree with TRBD1. The CDR3 consists of 16 residues. Germline loops: CDR1 MNHEY, CDR2 SMNVEV (reference sequence). The V and J ends lost 2 bases and 8 bases, in that order; junction bases with no gene match: 8. This chain's CDR3 is CASSLLTDRVDSPLHF. CDR3 in DNA: TGTGCCAGCAGTTTACTAACGGACAGGGTGGATTCACCCCTCCACTTT.

The chain joins TRBV5-1 to TRBJ2-6; 11 bases match TRBD1. Per germline, CDR1 SGHRS and CDR2 YFSETQ. V shed 2 bases and J 0 bases; nucleotides not matched to a gene: 7. The CDR3 runs 19 residues. For the CDR3, the DNA is TGCGCCAGCAGCTTAGCCCTGGGACAGGGGGGCTCTGGGGCCAACGTCCTGACTTTC. Amino acid sequence: CASSLALGQGGSGANVLTF.

This clone has more than one count but fewer than ten. This chain connects TRBV4-1 to TRBJ1-2, with 9 bases matching TRBD1. Germline V gene data show CDR1 as MGHRA and CDR2 as YSYEKL. Losses at the gene ends were 0 bases for V and 8 bases for J; bases not matched to a gene: 10. The CDR3 runs 16 residues. The CDR3 nucleotides are TGCGCCAGCAGCCAAGAGGGGACAGGGCGTTGGACGGGCTACACCTTC. Its protein is CASSQEGTGRWTGYTF.

V usage is TRBV5-1 and J usage is TRBJ2-7, with 7 bases matching TRBD1. Trimming took 2 bases from V and 5 from J; bases not matched to a gene: 10. The CDR3 runs 15 residues. CDR1 SGHRS and CDR2 YFSETQ come from the germline V gene. In DNA, the CDR3 is TGCGCCAGCAGCTTCGGATCGACAGGGTCAGACGAGCAGTACTTC. Translation: CASSFGSTGSDEQYF.

The rearrangement joins TRBV5-4 to TRBJ2-7; the match to TRBD1 covers 8 bases. Germline V CDR1 and CDR2: SGHNT, YYREEE (reference sequence). V shed 3 bases, J shed 4 bases, and the junction held 6 bases outside the gene matches. The length of the CDR3 is 14 residues. The CDR3 sequence: CASSYPGQAYEQYF. The DNA of the CDR3 is TGTGCCAGCAGCTATCCGGGACAGGCTTACGAGCAGTACTTC.

This chain joins TRBV5-1 and TRBJ1-1; D gene unclear. The CDR3 length is 15 residues. The V and J ends lost 0 bases and 4 bases respectively, with 13 bases between them. Germline CDR1 and CDR2: SGHRS and YFSETQ. CDR3 nucleotide sequence: TGCGCCAGCAGCTTGGTACCAGGTACCCTCACTGAAGCTTTCTTT. Translated: CASSLVPGTLTEAFF.

This chain connects TRBV9 to TRBJ1-1; weak D call: TRBD1 (6 bases). The V end was cut by 3 bases, the J end by 1 base, with 10 bases between. CDR1 SGDLS and CDR2 YYNGEE come from the germline V gene. The CDR3 loop spans 14 amino acids. The CDR3 coding sequence is TGTGCCAGCAGCGCGACAGGCCAGAACACTGAAGCTTTCTTT. This gives the protein CASSATGQNTEAFF.

This chain connects TRBV6-1 to TRBJ2-7, with 9 bases lining up with TRBD1. CDR3 length equals 14 residues. The trim removed 4 bases at V and 5 bases at J, leaving 6 bases unmatched. Germline CDR1 reads MNHNS; CDR2 reads SASEGT. The CDR3 sequence is CASSVTGGADEQYF. The CDR3 nucleotides are TGTGCCAGCAGTGTAACAGGGGGCGCGGACGAGCAGTACTTC.

The V call is TRBV6-6, the J call TRBJ1-3; D gene ambiguous. The CDR3 spans 15 residues. In germline, CDR1 is MNHNY, CDR2 SVGAGI (reference sequence). V lost 0 bases and J lost 0, with 6 bases in between. Here the CDR3 reads CASSYSKSSGNTIYF. The CDR3 DNA sequence: TGTGCCAGCAGTTACTCGAAGAGCTCTGGAAACACCATATATTTT.

The chain joins TRBV7-9 to TRBJ1-2; 8 bases line up with TRBD1. V was pared by 7 bases and J by 7 bases, with 8 bases of the junction left unmatched. There are 13 residues in the CDR3. Germline loops: CDR1 SEHNR, CDR2 FQNEAQ (reference sequence). CDR3 sequence: CASTLQGVCGYTF. The CDR3 nucleotides are TGTGCCAGCACATTACAGGGGGTTTGTGGCTACACCTTC.